The 14 T cell receptor beta chains below come from one sample, sequenced in a study of human T cells and chemical hapten exposure. Sample time point: healthy volunteer bleed at 2 weeks. The starting material, unfractionated whole blood, was used for total RNA extraction. Each CDR3 protein is one row after TCRdb ran MiXCR on the RACE reads. The sample records tens of thousands of distinct CDR3 sequences, approximately 9.7% being singletons. The source material was whole blood. These receptors were taken from a female donor in good health. Some clones in this sample may be carry-over from other donors' samples.

This clonotype came up many times. The V and J genes are TRBV7-9 and TRBJ2-5, with TRBD1 as a possible D gene (5 bases). The CDR3 spans 14 residues. V was trimmed by 3 bases and J by 4 bases, leaving 12 bases between them. Germline CDR1 is SEHNR and CDR2 is FQNEAQ (reference sequence). The CDR3 protein is CASSFTGLGETQYF. Written as DNA, the CDR3 is TGTGCCAGCAGCTTTACAGGTTTGGGAGAGACCCAGTACTTC.

This chain links TRBV7-9 with TRBJ2-3; maybe TRBD1 (6 bases). Germline-derived CDR1 and CDR2 are SEHNR and FQNEAQ (reference sequence). V was pared by 6 bases and J by 15 bases, with 19 bases between. The CDR3 is 12 amino acids. Here the CDR3 reads CASSRVTGTHYF. In DNA form, the CDR3 reads TGTGCCAGCAGTCGAGTTACAGGGACCCACTATTTT.

This clonotype was detected a few times. Here the CDR3 reads CASSETSGYNEQFF. As DNA, the CDR3 is TGTGCCAGCAGCGAGACTAGCGGGTACAATGAGCAGTTCTTC. The rearrangement uses TRBV7-2 and TRBJ2-1; 10 nucleotides agree with TRBD2. The V gene's germline CDR1 is SGHTA and CDR2 FQGNSA. This CDR3 has 14 residues. The V segment lost 5 bases and the J segment 4 bases; nucleotides outside the gene matches: 2.

This clonotype was recorded many times. At one boundary the junction diverges from the germline segment, which might be a read error. This chain uses TRBV12-3 or TRBV12-4 with TRBJ2-3, with D hard to call. The CDR3 totals 12 residues. CDR3 in amino acids: CASSLGTDTQYF. In nucleotides, the CDR3 is TGCGCCAGCAGCTTGGGGACAGATACGCAGTATTTT.

This clonotype came up many times. This rearrangement joins TRBV7-2 to TRBJ1-1; possible D gene TRBD1, 6 bases. CDR1 and CDR2 (germline): SGHTA, FQGNSA. The CDR3 loop spans 13 amino acids. V was pared by 6 bases and J by 4 bases, with 12 bases between. For the CDR3, the DNA is TGTGCCAGCAGTTCAGGGGTCTTCACTGAAGCTTTCTTT. It is translated as CASSSGVFTEAFF.

This clonotype was seen a handful of times. The chain recombines TRBV7-9 with TRBJ2-1; D gene unclear. This CDR3 is 14 amino acids long. Per the germline V gene, CDR1 is SEHNR and CDR2 is FQNEAQ (reference sequence). With 5 bases removed from V and 8 bases from J, the gap between germline ends came to 16 bases. The CDR3 reads CASSVPWRDYEQFF. In DNA, the CDR3 is TGTGCCAGCAGCGTCCCTTGGCGAGACTATGAGCAGTTCTTC.

This clonotype was picked up a small number of times. The rearrangement joins TRBV12-3 or TRBV12-4 to TRBJ2-5, with D unclear. The CDR3 is 11 amino acids. Trimming stripped 1 base from V and 8 bases from J, with 5 bases between. CDR3 nucleotides: TGTGCCAGCAGTTTAGGGATAACCCAGTACTTC. Residues: CASSLGITQYF.

This clonotype was seen at least ten times. This rearrangement joins TRBV28 to TRBJ1-1; weak D call: TRBD1 (6 bases). Germline V gives CDR1 MDHEN, CDR2 SYDVKM. The CDR3 covers 15 residues. The ends were cut back, 3 bases at V and 0 bases at J, with 11 bases in the middle. DNA for the CDR3: TGTGCCAGCAGTTTGTCGGGACATCTGAACACTGAAGCTTTCTTT. Amino acids: CASSLSGHLNTEAFF.

This clonotype was detected ten times or more. This chain joins TRBV29-1 and TRBJ1-2, with D perhaps matching TRBD1 (5 bases). This CDR3 spans 11 amino acids. The V gene's germline CDR1 is SQVTM and CDR2 ANQGSEA. The V end was cut by 6 bases, the J end by 2 bases, with 7 bases between. The CDR3 region has the DNA TGCAGCGTATGGGGGAACTATGGCTACACCTTC. This sequence encodes CSVWGNYGYTF. The whole variable domain, filled in from reference TRBV29-1 and TRBJ1-2, reads SAVISQKPSRDICQRGTSLTIQCQVDSQVTMMFWYRQQPGQSLTLIATANQGSEATYESGFVIDKFPISRPNLTFSTLTVSNMSPEDSSIYLCSVWGNYGYTFGSGTRLTVV.

About this clonotype: An end of the junction differs from the germline gene, which may be a read error. This chain joins TRBV9 and TRBJ2-7; D call uncertain. The length of the CDR3 is 12 residues. Germline CDR1 reads SGDLS; CDR2 reads YYNGEE. In DNA, the CDR3 is TGTGTCAGCAGCCCCCCCTCCTACGAGCAGTACTTC. As protein: CVSSPPSYEQYF.

The chain combines TRBV27 with TRBJ2-5; 9 positions agree with TRBD1. The CDR3 covers 14 residues. Germline V CDR1 and CDR2: MNHEY, SMNVEV (reference sequence). Trimming took 6 bases from V and 6 from J; bases not matched to a gene: 8. CDR3 residues: CASRQPGQGQTQYF. The CDR3, as DNA: TGTGCCAGCAGACAACCGGGACAGGGCCAGACCCAGTACTTC.

The J gene is TRBJ2-3, the V gene TRBV14, with 7 bases identical to TRBD1. Trimming removed 0 bases from V and 3 bases from J; junction bases left unmatched: 9. The CDR3 is 17 residues long. Germline V gene data show CDR1 as SGHDN and CDR2 as FVKESK. The CDR3 region is CASSQDGRQGVTDTQYF. In DNA form, the CDR3 reads TGTGCCAGCAGCCAAGATGGGAGACAGGGAGTTACAGATACGCAGTATTTT.

This clonotype came up a few times. The chain joins TRBV28 to TRBJ2-1, with TRBD1 matching over 11 bases. In germline, CDR1 is MDHEN, CDR2 SYDVKM. V shed 5 bases, J shed 9 bases, and the junction held 12 bases outside the gene matches. CDR3 length equals 16 residues. CDR3 sequence reads: CASSPDGDRGKGEQFF. DNA for the CDR3: TGTGCCAGCAGTCCAGACGGGGACAGGGGGAAGGGTGAGCAGTTCTTC.

This sequence joins TRBV6-2 or TRBV6-3 and TRBJ1-1; D is ambiguous. The CDR3 extends over 14 amino acids. V was clipped by 7 bases and J by 2 bases, with 14 bases between them. Germline values: CDR1 MNHEY, CDR2 SVGEGT. CDR3 in amino acids: CASTQDGSNTEAFF. The DNA of the CDR3 is TGTGCCAGCACCCAGGACGGGTCAAACACTGAAGCTTTCTTT.